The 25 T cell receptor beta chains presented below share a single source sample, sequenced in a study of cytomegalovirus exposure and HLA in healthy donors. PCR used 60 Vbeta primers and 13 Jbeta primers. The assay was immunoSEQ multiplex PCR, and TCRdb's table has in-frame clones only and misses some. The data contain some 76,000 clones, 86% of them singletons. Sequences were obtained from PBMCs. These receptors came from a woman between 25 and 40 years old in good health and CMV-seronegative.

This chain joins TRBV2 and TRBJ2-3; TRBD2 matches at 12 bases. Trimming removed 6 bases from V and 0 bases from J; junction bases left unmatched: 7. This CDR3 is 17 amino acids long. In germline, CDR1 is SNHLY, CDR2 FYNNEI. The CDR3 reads CASRRTSGEPSTDTQYF. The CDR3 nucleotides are TGTGCCAGCAGAAGGACTAGCGGGGAACCTAGCACAGATACGCAGTATTTT.

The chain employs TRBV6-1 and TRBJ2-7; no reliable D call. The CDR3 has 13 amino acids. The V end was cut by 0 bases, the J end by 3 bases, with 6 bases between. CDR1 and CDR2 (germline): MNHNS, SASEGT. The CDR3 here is CASSEAYFYEQYF. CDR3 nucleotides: TGTGCCAGCAGTGAAGCCTATTTCTACGAGCAGTACTTC.

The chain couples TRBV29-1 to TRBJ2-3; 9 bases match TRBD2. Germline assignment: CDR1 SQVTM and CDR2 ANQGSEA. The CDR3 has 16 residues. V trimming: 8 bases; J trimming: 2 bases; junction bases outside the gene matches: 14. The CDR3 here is CSSKGGGAGPTDTQYF. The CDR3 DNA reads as TGCAGCTCCAAGGGCGGGGGGGCGGGACCCACAGATACGCAGTATTTT.

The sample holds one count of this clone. This CDR3 is CASSQVNLNTGELFF. CDR3 nucleotide sequence: TGTGCCAGCAGCCAAGTAAACCTAAACACCGGGGAGCTGTTTTTT. This sequence joins TRBV4-2 and TRBJ2-2; no definite D call. The V end was cut by 1 base, the J end by 2 bases, with 8 bases between. The germline V gene has CDR1 LGHNA and CDR2 YNFKEQ. The CDR3 runs 15 residues.

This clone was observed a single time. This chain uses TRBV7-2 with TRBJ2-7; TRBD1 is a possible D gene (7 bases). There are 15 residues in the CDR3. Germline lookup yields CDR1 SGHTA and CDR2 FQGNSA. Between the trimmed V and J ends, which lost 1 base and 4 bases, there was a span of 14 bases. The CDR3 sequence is CASSLEGRGVYEQYF. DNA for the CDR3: TGTGCCAGCAGCTTAGAGGGCAGGGGGGTTTACGAGCAGTACTTC.

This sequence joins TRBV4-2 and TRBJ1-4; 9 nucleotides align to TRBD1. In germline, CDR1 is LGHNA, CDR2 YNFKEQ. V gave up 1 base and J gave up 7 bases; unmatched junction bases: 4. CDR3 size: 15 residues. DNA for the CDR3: TGTGCCAGCAGCCAAGTCAGACAGGGGGGTGAAAAACTGTTTTTT. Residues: CASSQVRQGGEKLFF.

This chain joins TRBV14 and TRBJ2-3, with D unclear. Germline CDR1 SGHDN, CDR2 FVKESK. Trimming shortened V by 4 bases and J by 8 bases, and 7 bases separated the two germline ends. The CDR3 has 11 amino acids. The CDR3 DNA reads TGTGCCAGCAGCCCGGGTCGTACGCAGTATTTT. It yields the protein CASSPGRTQYF.

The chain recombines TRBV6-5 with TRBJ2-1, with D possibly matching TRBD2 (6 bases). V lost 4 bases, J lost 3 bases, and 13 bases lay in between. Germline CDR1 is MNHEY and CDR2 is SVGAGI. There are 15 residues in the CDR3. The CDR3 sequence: CASSSGASVYNEQFF. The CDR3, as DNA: TGTGCCAGCAGTTCCGGGGCTAGCGTCTACAATGAGCAGTTCTTC.

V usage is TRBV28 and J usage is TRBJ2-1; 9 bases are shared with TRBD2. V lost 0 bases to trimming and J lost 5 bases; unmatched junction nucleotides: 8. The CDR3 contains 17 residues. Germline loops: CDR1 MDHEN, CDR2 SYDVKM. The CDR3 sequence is CASSLWVGAGGHNEQFF. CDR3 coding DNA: TGTGCCAGCAGTTTATGGGTTGGAGCGGGAGGACACAATGAGCAGTTCTTC.

CDR3 DNA: TGCGCCAGCAGCCAAGGCGCTACAGGACAGTACCAAGAGACCCAGTACTTC. Encoded protein: CASSQGATGQYQETQYF. The chain links TRBV4-1 to TRBJ2-5, with D perhaps matching TRBD1 (6 bases). The V gene's germline CDR1 is MGHRA and CDR2 YSYEKL. This CDR3 is 17 amino acids long. V lost 1 base and J lost 0, with 15 bases in between.

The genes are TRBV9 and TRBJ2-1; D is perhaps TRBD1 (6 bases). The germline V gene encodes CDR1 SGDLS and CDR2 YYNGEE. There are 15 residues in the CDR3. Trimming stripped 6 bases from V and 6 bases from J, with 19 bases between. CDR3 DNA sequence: TGTGCCAGCACCCCAGGGACAAACCCCACCAATGAGCAGTTCTTC. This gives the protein CASTPGTNPTNEQFF.

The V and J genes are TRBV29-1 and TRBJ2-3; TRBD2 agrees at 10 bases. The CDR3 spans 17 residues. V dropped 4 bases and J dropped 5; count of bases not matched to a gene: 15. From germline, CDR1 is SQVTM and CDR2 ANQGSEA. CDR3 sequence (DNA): TGCAGCGTTGTGTTAGCGGGAGGCGAATTGGGGGGAGATACGCAGTATTTT. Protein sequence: CSVVLAGGELGGDTQYF.

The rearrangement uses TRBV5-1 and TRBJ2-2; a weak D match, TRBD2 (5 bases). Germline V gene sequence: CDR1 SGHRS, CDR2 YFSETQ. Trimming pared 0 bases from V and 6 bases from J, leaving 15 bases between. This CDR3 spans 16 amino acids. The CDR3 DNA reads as TGCGCCAGCAGCTTGGCCAGGTCTAGCCAGGCCGGGGAGCTGTTTTTT. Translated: CASSLARSSQAGELFF.

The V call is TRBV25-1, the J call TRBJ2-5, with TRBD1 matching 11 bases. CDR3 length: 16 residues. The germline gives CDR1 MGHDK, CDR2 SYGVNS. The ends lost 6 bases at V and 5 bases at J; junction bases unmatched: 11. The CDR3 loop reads CASRPSGQGAPETQYF. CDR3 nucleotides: TGTGCCAGCAGACCCTCCGGACAGGGGGCGCCGGAGACCCAGTACTTC.

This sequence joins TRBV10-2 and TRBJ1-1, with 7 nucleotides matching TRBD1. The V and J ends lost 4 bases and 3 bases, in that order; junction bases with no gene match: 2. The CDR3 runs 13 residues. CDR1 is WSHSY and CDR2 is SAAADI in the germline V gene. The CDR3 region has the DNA TGCGCCAGCAGTGTGGACAGGTACACTGAAGCTTTCTTT. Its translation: CASSVDRYTEAFF.

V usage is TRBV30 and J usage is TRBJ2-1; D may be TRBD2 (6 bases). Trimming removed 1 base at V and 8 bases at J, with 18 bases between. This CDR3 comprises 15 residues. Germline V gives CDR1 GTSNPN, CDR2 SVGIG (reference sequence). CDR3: CAWSALGAGGDEQFF. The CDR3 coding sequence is TGTGCCTGGAGTGCCCTAGGAGCGGGCGGGGATGAGCAGTTCTTC.

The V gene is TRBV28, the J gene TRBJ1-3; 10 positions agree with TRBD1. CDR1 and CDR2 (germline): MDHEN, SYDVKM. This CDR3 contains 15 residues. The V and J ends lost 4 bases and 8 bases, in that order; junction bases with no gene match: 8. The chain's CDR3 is CASSSTGTGVDTIYF. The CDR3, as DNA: TGTGCCAGCAGTTCCACAGGGACAGGGGTAGACACCATATATTTT. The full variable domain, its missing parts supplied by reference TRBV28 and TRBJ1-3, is DVKVTQSSRYLVKRTGEKVFLECVQDMDHENMFWYRQDPGLGLRLIYFSYDVKMKEKGDIPEGYSVSREKKERFSLILESASTNQTSMYLCASSSTGTGVDTIYFGEGSWLTVV.

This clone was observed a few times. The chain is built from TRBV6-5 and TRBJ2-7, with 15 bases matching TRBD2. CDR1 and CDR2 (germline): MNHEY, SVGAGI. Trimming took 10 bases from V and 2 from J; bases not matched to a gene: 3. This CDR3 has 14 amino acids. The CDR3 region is CAIRTSGRAYEQYF. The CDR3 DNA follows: TGTGCCATCAGGACTAGCGGGAGGGCCTACGAGCAGTACTTC.

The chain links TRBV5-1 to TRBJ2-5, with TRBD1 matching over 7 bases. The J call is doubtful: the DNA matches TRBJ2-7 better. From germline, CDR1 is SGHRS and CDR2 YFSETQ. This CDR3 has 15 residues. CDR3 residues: CASSLGDRVSYEQYF. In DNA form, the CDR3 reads TGCGCCAGCAGCTTGGGAGACAGGGTCTCCTACGAGCAGTACTTC.

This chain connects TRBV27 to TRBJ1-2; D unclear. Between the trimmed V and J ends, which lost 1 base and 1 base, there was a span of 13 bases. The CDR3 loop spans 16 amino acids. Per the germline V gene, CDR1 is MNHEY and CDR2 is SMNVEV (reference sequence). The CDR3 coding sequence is TGTGCCAGCAGTTTATTCAGGCCCTCCAATAACTATGGCTACACCTTC. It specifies CASSLFRPSNNYGYTF.

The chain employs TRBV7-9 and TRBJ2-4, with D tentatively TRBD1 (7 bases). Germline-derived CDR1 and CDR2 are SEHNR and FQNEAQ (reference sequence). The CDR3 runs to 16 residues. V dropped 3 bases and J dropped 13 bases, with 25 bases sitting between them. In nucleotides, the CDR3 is TGTGCCAGCAGCTTTGTGACAGGGCTTGTGGGGGGAGTCCAGTACTTC. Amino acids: CASSFVTGLVGGVQYF.

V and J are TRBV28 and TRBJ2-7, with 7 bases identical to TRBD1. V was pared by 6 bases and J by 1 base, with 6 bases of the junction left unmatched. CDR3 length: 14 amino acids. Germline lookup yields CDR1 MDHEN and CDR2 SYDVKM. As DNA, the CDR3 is TGTGCCAGCAGACGACAGGGATCTTCCTACGAGCAGTACTTC. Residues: CASRRQGSSYEQYF.

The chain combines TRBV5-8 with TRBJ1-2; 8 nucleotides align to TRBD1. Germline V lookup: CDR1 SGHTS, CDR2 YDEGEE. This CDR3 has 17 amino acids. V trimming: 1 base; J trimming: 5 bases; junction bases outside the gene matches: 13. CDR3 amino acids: CASSLNFGAGGRYGYTF. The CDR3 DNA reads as TGTGCCAGCAGCTTGAACTTTGGGGCAGGGGGCAGGTATGGCTACACCTTC.

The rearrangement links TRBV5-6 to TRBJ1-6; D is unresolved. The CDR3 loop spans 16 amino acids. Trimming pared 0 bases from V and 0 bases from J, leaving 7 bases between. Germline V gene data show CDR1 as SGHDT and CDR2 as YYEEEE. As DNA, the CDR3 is TGTGCCAGCAGCTTGGGCGCGAGCTCCTATAATTCACCCCTCCACTTT. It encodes CASSLGASSYNSPLHF.

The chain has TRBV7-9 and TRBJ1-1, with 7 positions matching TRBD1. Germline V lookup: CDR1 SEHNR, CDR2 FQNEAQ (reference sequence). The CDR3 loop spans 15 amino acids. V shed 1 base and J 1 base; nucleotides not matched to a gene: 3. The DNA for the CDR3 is TGTGCCAGCAGCTTAGGACAGGGTTCGAACACTGAAGCTTTCTTT. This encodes CASSLGQGSNTEAFF.